This is a list of T cell receptor beta chains from one sample in a study of shared T cell receptors in the human thymus. Assay used: immunoSEQ multiplex PCR; TCRdb lists only in-frame clones, some missing. Of hundreds of thousands of clones in the sample, roughly 86% are singletons; the top ten hold over 0.008%. These data were also filed under a second study, of human thymus T cells.

The sequenced material came from thymocytes. These receptors originate from a boy under two years old with a congenital heart defect. The CDR3 runs from the conserved cysteine through the conserved F or W. D genes are given only for firm matches. Clone size is given for some rows only: seen once, a few or many times, or a class if the clone is expanded.

cdr3_aa j_call clone_size v_call d_call
CASSCDRANYGYTF TRBJ1-2 - TRBV6-5 TRBD1
CSVEWRIGELFF TRBJ2-2 - TRBV29-1 -
CASSLGFVDRLYEQYF TRBJ2-7 - TRBV27 TRBD1
CSVGSREQAPRDYGYTF TRBJ1-2 - TRBV29-1 -
CASSQDPGRRVYF TRBJ2-7 few TRBV14 -
CASSDVGTIILQYF TRBJ2-5 - TRBV6-1 TRBD2
CASSVESRGTGNANYGYTF TRBJ1-2 - TRBV4-3 TRBD1
CASSLGQGASNQPQHF TRBJ1-5 - TRBV5-6 TRBD1
CASSLCLCRGLTDTQYF TRBJ2-3 - TRBV28 TRBD1
CASSQGVAMFEPQHF TRBJ1-5 - TRBV4-1 -
CASSFYRDPKETQYF TRBJ2-5 - TRBV27 -
CATSIQGDEQYF TRBJ2-7 - TRBV15 -
CASSPTTGDRNQPQHF TRBJ1-5 - TRBV4-1 TRBD1
CASMGHLNTEAFF TRBJ1-1 - TRBV28 -
CASSLQQGDSYEQYF TRBJ2-7 - TRBV27 -